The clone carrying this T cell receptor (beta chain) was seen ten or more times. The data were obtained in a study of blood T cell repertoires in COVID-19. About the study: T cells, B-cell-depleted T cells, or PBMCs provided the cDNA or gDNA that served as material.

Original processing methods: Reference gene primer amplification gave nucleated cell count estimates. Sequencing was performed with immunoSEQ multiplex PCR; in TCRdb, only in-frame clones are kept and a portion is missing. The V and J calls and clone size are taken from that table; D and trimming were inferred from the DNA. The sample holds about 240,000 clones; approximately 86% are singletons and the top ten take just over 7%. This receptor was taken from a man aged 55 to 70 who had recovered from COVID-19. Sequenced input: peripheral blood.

DNA for the CDR3: TGTGCCAGCAGTTTAAAGGGCGGGGGGCGCACAGATACGCAGTATTTT. It encodes CASSLKGGGRTDTQYF. The J gene is TRBJ2-3, the V gene TRBV28; 8 bases are shared with TRBD2. The CDR3 runs 16 residues. Germline V gene data show CDR1 as MDHEN and CDR2 as SYDVKM. The V segment lost 2 bases and the J segment 1 base; nucleotides outside the gene matches: 5.